This T cell receptor (beta chain) was documented in a study of OX40 agonist ivuxolimab in advanced cancers. For the study at large: Treatment of patients was with ivuxolimab, an agonistic anti-OX40 (CD134) antibody.

The study, taken as a whole, reports: Both CD4+ and CD8+ T cell populations in blood had undergone clonal expansion by week 6 at 0.1 to 3.0 mg/kg.

Peripheral blood came from all dose cohorts at three timepoints. Method: immunoSEQ multiplex PCR; TCRdb's copy keeps in-frame clones and lacks some. Of around 33,000 clones detected, roughly 80% appear once; the ten largest clones hold roughly 2.7%. Comments on this clone: What it recognizes is unknown.

The CDR3 has 18 amino acids. CDR1 is MNHNS and CDR2 is SASEGT in the germline V gene. V dropped 4 bases and J dropped 2; count of bases not matched to a gene: 8. The sequence came from an adult with an advanced solid tumor such as melanoma, head and neck, liver or kidney cancer. This specimen consisted of CD4+ or CD8+ T cells sorted from blood, obtained in a trial of the OX40 agonist ivuxolimab. The genes are TRBV6-1 and TRBJ2-1; 13 nucleotides line up with TRBD2. The CDR3 DNA sequence: TGTGCCAGCAGTGGGGTGGGACTAGCGGGAAAGGCCTACAATGAGCAGTTCTTC. Its translation is CASSGVGLAGKAYNEQFF.